A single sample is the source of the 13 T cell receptor beta chains below, sequenced in a study of blood T cell repertoires in COVID-19. Repertoires were generated with immunoSEQ multiplex PCR, while TCRdb's copy carries only in-frame clones and drops some. The sample holds approximately 91,000 clones, around three quarters seen once. Sequencing was carried out using peripheral blood. These receptors were collected from an older man with acute or convalescent COVID-19.

V is TRBV5-4 and J is TRBJ2-1; 7 bases are a match to TRBD2. This CDR3 comprises 13 residues. V was pared by 5 bases and J by 3 bases, with 2 bases of the junction left unmatched. The germline V gene encodes CDR1 SGHNT and CDR2 YYREEE (reference sequence). CDR3: CASSASGYNEQFF. The CDR3, as DNA: TGTGCCAGCAGTGCTAGCGGCTACAATGAGCAGTTCTTC.

V usage is TRBV6-5 and J usage is TRBJ1-1; D gene unclear. The germline V and J ends were trimmed by 3 bases and 1 base, with 12 bases remaining between them. The CDR3 extends over 15 amino acids. The germline CDR1 and CDR2 sequences are MNHEY and SVGAGI. CDR3 residues: CASSYDAAKNTEAFF. The CDR3 nucleotides read TGTGCCAGCAGTTATGACGCGGCCAAGAACACTGAAGCTTTCTTT.

V gene TRBV6-6 combines with J gene TRBJ1-4; 7 nucleotides agree with TRBD1. This CDR3 is 14 amino acids long. The V and J ends lost 5 bases and 4 bases, in that order; junction bases with no gene match: 4. Per germline, CDR1 MNHNY and CDR2 SVGAGI (reference sequence). In nucleotides, the CDR3 is TGTGCCAGCAGTGCGGACAGGAGTAATGAAAAACTGTTTTTT. Amino acids: CASSADRSNEKLFF.

The chain couples TRBV7-9 to TRBJ1-6, with 8 bases fitting TRBD1. The J segment lost 4 bases and the V segment lost 6 bases, leaving 5 bases of the junction unmatched. Looked up from germline, CDR1 is SEHNR and CDR2 is FQNEAQ (reference sequence). The CDR3 runs 15 residues. This CDR3 reads CASSAGGAYNSPLHF. In DNA, the CDR3 is TGTGCCAGCAGTGCAGGGGGCGCTTATAATTCACCCCTCCACTTT.

This chain joins TRBV5-1 and TRBJ2-1; TRBD1 agrees at 10 bases. CDR3 length: 15 residues. Trimming at V came to 7 bases and at J to 3 bases, leaving 7 bases not matched to a gene. Germline loops: CDR1 SGHRS, CDR2 YFSETQ. CDR3 DNA: TGCGCCAGCGGTCCCGGGACAGGGGTCTACAATGAGCAGTTCTTC. Its protein is CASGPGTGVYNEQFF.

Here the CDR3 reads CASSQVIPRRDRRGYTF. Here the CDR3 DNA reads TGCGCCAGCAGCCAAGTAATCCCCCGTCGAGACAGAAGGGGCTACACCTTC. This rearrangement joins TRBV4-1 to TRBJ1-2; possibly TRBD1 for D (5 bases). The CDR3 is 17 residues long. Germline loops: CDR1 MGHRA, CDR2 YSYEKL. With 1 base removed from V and 8 bases from J, the gap between germline ends came to 23 bases.

This clone was counted once. V usage is TRBV12-5 and J usage is TRBJ1-2, with D tentatively TRBD1 (5 bases). Germline V CDR1 and CDR2: LGHNT, FRNRAP. CDR3 length: 14 amino acids. The V and J ends lost 0 bases and 6 bases respectively, with 11 bases between them. The CDR3 bases are TGTGCTAGTGGTTTGGTAGACGAAGGGGATGGCTACACCTTC. This gives the protein CASGLVDEGDGYTF.

This rearrangement joins TRBV10-2 to TRBJ2-1; 7 bases fit TRBD1. J gave up 10 bases and V 3 bases, and 15 bases lay outside the gene matches. Per germline, CDR1 WSHSY and CDR2 SAAADI. This CDR3 is built from 16 residues. CDR3 in amino acids: CASSEFRDSLFGEQFF. CDR3 DNA: TGCGCCAGCAGTGAATTCCGGGACAGCCTATTTGGAGAGCAGTTCTTC.

The chain employs TRBV7-2 and TRBJ2-2; TRBD1 agrees at 8 bases. Trimming removed 3 bases from V and 5 bases from J; junction bases left unmatched: 5. Germline lookup yields CDR1 SGHTA and CDR2 FQGNSA. CDR3 size: 15 residues. The CDR3 here is CASSFGQGRTGELFF. CDR3 nucleotide sequence: TGTGCCAGCAGCTTTGGACAGGGAAGGACCGGGGAGCTGTTTTTT.

This clone was detected only a few times. The chain couples TRBV24-1 to TRBJ1-2; TRBD1 is a possible D gene (6 bases). CDR1 and CDR2 from the germline V gene are KGHDR and SFDVKD. The CDR3 is 16 amino acids. The germline V and J ends were trimmed by 3 bases and 4 bases, with 17 bases remaining between them. In DNA, the CDR3 is TGTGCCACCAGTGATCGGACAGCGAAAGACCTCTATGGCTACACCTTC. As protein: CATSDRTAKDLYGYTF.

This chain connects TRBV15 to TRBJ1-6; D not certain. Per germline, CDR1 LNHNV and CDR2 YYDKDF (reference sequence). V gave up 0 bases and J gave up 6 bases, with 6 bases separating them. This CDR3 is built from 14 residues. CDR3 sequence (DNA): TGTGCCACCAGCAGAGAAACAGCTAATTCACCCCTCCACTTT. Encoded protein: CATSRETANSPLHF.

CDR3 protein: CASRHRGVGTEAFF. For the CDR3, the DNA is TGTGCCAGCAGACACAGGGGAGTCGGCACTGAAGCTTTCTTT. This chain joins TRBV6-5 and TRBJ1-1; 7 bases agree with TRBD1. V lost 6 bases and J lost 4; bases outside the gene matches: 8. Looked up from germline, CDR1 is MNHEY and CDR2 is SVGAGI. This CDR3 is built from 14 residues.

CDR3 in amino acids: CASSQERQDYNSPLHF. CDR3 DNA sequence: TGCGCCAGCAGCCAAGAAAGACAGGACTATAATTCACCCCTCCACTTT. The chain couples TRBV4-1 to TRBJ1-6; maybe TRBD1 (6 bases). This CDR3 is built from 16 residues. The germline V gene encodes CDR1 MGHRA and CDR2 YSYEKL. V was clipped by 0 bases and J by 3 bases, with 9 bases between them.